These 20 T cell receptor beta chains share one sample of origin, sequenced in a study of blood T cell repertoires in COVID-19. Sequenced by immunoSEQ multiplex PCR; TCRdb stores in-frame clones only, minus some. Here the sample spans about 190,000 clones, almost 85% being singletons. The sequencing sample was made of peripheral blood. The receptor source for this set is a woman between 65 and 79 years old with active or convalescent COVID-19.

The chain is built from TRBV5-4 and TRBJ1-6; 8 positions agree with TRBD1. This CDR3 comprises 15 residues. The germline V gene has CDR1 SGHNT and CDR2 YYREEE (reference sequence). Germline trimming cut 5 bases from V and 6 bases from J; bases unmatched to any gene: 7. CDR3 residues: CASRSPDRVNSPLHF. The CDR3, as DNA: TGTGCCAGCAGATCACCGGACAGGGTTAATTCACCCCTCCACTTT.

V is TRBV1 and J is TRBJ2-2; the listed D gene, TRBD2, was not tested against the DNA. TRBV1 is designated a pseudogene. The CDR3 length is 18 residues. CDR3 region: CTSSHPPGTQRDTGELFF. CDR3 DNA: TGCACCAGCAGCCATCCCCCGGGGACTCAAAGGGACACCGGGGAGCTGTTTTTT.

The J gene is TRBJ1-4, the V gene TRBV3-1 (or the pseudogene TRBV3-2); weak D call: TRBD1 (6 bases). The ends were cut back, 5 bases at V and 3 bases at J, with 16 bases in the middle. In germline, CDR1 is LGHDT, CDR2 YNNKEL (reference sequence). The CDR3 spans 16 residues. The chain's CDR3 is CASSGDRLPPNEKLFF. The CDR3 DNA is TGTGCCAGCAGCGGCGACAGGCTGCCCCCTAATGAAAAACTGTTTTTT.

The chain uses TRBV12-3 or TRBV12-4 and TRBJ1-1; 7 bases agree with TRBD1. V was clipped by 4 bases and J by 11 bases; unmatched bases: 7. CDR3 size: 12 residues. This CDR3 reads CASSSIGRGAFF. The DNA for the CDR3 is TGTGCCAGCAGTTCTATCGGCAGGGGGGCTTTCTTT.

The chain links TRBV7-8 to TRBJ2-7; 7 bases align to TRBD2. CDR3 length: 14 residues. V gave up 5 bases and J gave up 5 bases; unmatched junction bases: 9. The germline V gene encodes CDR1 SGHVS and CDR2 FQNEAQ. Here the CDR3 reads CASSPRGRVHEQYF. The CDR3 DNA follows: TGTGCCAGCAGCCCACGGGGGAGGGTCCACGAGCAGTACTTC.

The rearrangement joins TRBV30 to TRBJ1-2, with D possibly matching TRBD1 (6 bases). V shed 1 base and J shed 0 bases, with 15 bases lying between them. Per germline, CDR1 GTSNPN and CDR2 SVGIG (reference sequence). CDR3 length equals 16 residues. The DNA for the CDR3 is TGTGCCTGGAGTGGGACAGACTACCTACCTAACTATGGCTACACCTTC. This codes for CAWSGTDYLPNYGYTF.

In its sample, this clone was seen a few times. This chain joins TRBV7-9 and TRBJ2-7; 10 nucleotides agree with TRBD2. V was pared by 5 bases and J by 0 bases, with 7 bases of the junction left unmatched. This CDR3 comprises 16 residues. Germline lookup yields CDR1 SEHNR and CDR2 FQNEAQ (reference sequence). The CDR3 spells CASSASSGRPSYEQYF. CDR3 sequence (DNA): TGTGCCAGCAGCGCCAGTAGCGGGAGGCCCTCCTACGAGCAGTACTTC.

There are a few counts of this clone. J is TRBJ2-7 and V is TRBV19; 8 bases are shared with TRBD2. This CDR3 is built from 13 residues. The ends lost 10 bases at V and 6 bases at J; junction bases unmatched: 11. Per the germline V gene, CDR1 is LNHDA and CDR2 is SQIVND (reference sequence). The CDR3 sequence: CATLGPGGGEQYF. CDR3 bases: TGTGCCACCCTTGGACCGGGAGGGGGCGAGCAGTACTTC.

This rearrangement joins TRBV13 to TRBJ2-2; 8 nucleotides agree with TRBD2. CDR1 and CDR2 from the germline V gene are PRHDT and FYEKMQ (reference sequence). The CDR3 is made up of 16 amino acids. J lost 4 bases, V lost 5 bases, and 9 bases had no gene match. CDR3 sequence reads: CASSTGLAPLTGELFF. In DNA, the CDR3 is TGTGCCAGCAGCACTGGACTAGCTCCACTCACCGGGGAGCTGTTTTTT.

This chain links TRBV20-1 with TRBJ2-7; D not certain. This CDR3 spans 11 amino acids. Per the germline V gene, CDR1 is DFQATT and CDR2 is SNEGSKA (reference sequence). Trimming shortened V by 3 bases and J by 4 bases, and 7 bases separated the two germline ends. The CDR3 is CSARPRYEQYF. CDR3 DNA sequence: TGCAGTGCTAGGCCTAGATACGAGCAGTACTTC.

This chain connects TRBV15 to TRBJ1-4, with D perhaps TRBD1 (5 bases). Germline lookup yields CDR1 LNHNV and CDR2 YYDKDF (reference sequence). The V end was cut by 0 bases, the J end by 4 bases, with 12 bases between. The CDR3 consists of 16 residues. The CDR3 coding sequence is TGTGCCACCAGCAGAGATCTGACAGTAGTTAATGAAAAACTGTTTTTT. Translating gives CATSRDLTVVNEKLFF.

The V gene is TRBV28, the J gene TRBJ1-1; weak D call: TRBD1 (5 bases). V was shortened by 7 bases and J by 4 bases, with 25 bases between the two germline ends. Germline V gene data show CDR1 as MDHEN and CDR2 as SYDVKM. This CDR3 is built from 17 residues. The chain's CDR3 is CASINLWGGVSGTEAFF. CDR3 sequence (DNA): TGTGCCAGCATCAACCTATGGGGGGGGGTTTCGGGCACTGAAGCTTTCTTT. The full variable domain, completed using reference TRBV28 and TRBJ1-1, is DVKVTQSSRYLVKRTGEKVFLECVQDMDHENMFWYRQDPGLGLRLIYFSYDVKMKEKGDIPEGYSVSREKKERFSLILESASTNQTSMYLCASINLWGGVSGTEAFFGQGTRLTVV.

Only one count was recorded for this clone. The chain uses TRBV28 and TRBJ1-6, with D hard to call. V was pared by 2 bases and J by 8 bases, with 4 bases between. The CDR3 sequence is 12 residues long. The V gene's germline CDR1 is MDHEN and CDR2 SYDVKM. CDR3 residues: CASSLSYSPLHF. In DNA form, the CDR3 reads TGTGCCAGCAGTTTAAGCTATTCACCCCTCCACTTT.

The V gene is TRBV10-3, the J gene TRBJ2-7, with D maybe TRBD2 (5 bases). V lost 8 bases and J 9 bases, leaving 20 bases between the germline ends. The CDR3 contains 13 residues. The germline V gene has CDR1 ENHRY and CDR2 SYGVKD. The CDR3 loop is CAIGRAIGRGQYF. The CDR3 coding sequence is TGTGCCATCGGGCGGGCGATAGGTCGGGGGCAGTACTTC.

The rearrangement joins TRBV11-1 to TRBJ2-6, with D maybe TRBD1 (5 bases). The germline CDR1 and CDR2 sequences are SGHAT and FQDESV (reference sequence). This CDR3 is built from 15 residues. V lost 6 bases and J lost 4, with 13 bases in between. CDR3 sequence reads: CASRRDSSGANVLTF. The CDR3, as DNA: TGTGCCAGCAGGCGCGACAGCTCCGGGGCCAACGTCCTGACTTTC.

CDR3 bases: TGTGCCAGCTCACCAGCGGGAGAGTACGAGCAGTACTTC. Translating gives CASSPAGEYEQYF. The chain is built from TRBV18 and TRBJ2-7; TRBD2 aligns across 7 bases. V lost 2 bases to trimming and J lost 4 bases; unmatched junction nucleotides: 2. The CDR3 consists of 13 residues. Per the germline V gene, CDR1 is KGHSH and CDR2 is LQKENI. Full variable domain (remainder filled in from reference TRBV18 and TRBJ2-7): NAGVMQNPRHLVRRRGQEARLRCSPMKGHSHVYWYRQLPEEGLKFMVYLQKENIIDESGMPKERFSAEFPKEGPSILRIQQVVRGDSAAYFCASSPAGEYEQYFGPGTRLTVT.

The chain combines TRBV12-3 or TRBV12-4 with TRBJ2-7, with TRBD1 identical over 9 bases. Unmatched junction bases numbered 8, after V lost 8 bases and J lost 6 bases. The CDR3 length is 13 residues. CDR3 loop: CASRKDRGGEQYF. CDR3 nucleotide sequence: TGTGCCAGCCGGAAGGACAGGGGAGGCGAGCAGTACTTC.

CDR3 in DNA: TGTGCCAGTAGATCCGGAGGGGTTGGCGGGGAGCTGTTTTTT. Protein sequence: CASRSGGVGGELFF. V gene TRBV19 combines with J gene TRBJ2-2; TRBD2 is a possible D gene (6 bases). Per germline, CDR1 LNHDA and CDR2 SQIVND (reference sequence). This CDR3 is 14 amino acids long. The germline V and J ends were trimmed by 6 bases and 7 bases, with 15 bases remaining between them.

The V and J genes are TRBV5-1 and TRBJ1-4; tentative D call: TRBD1 (6 bases). The CDR3 contains 17 residues. Trimming removed 4 bases from V and 0 bases from J, with 16 bases in between. CDR1 and CDR2 from the germline V gene are SGHRS and YFSETQ. This chain's CDR3 is CASSIGQIASTNEKLFF. The CDR3 DNA is TGCGCCAGCAGCATCGGACAGATCGCGTCAACTAATGAAAAACTGTTTTTT.

This clone occurred many times. The chain couples TRBV19 to TRBJ1-1; 8 bases map to TRBD1. The V gene end was trimmed by 10 bases and the J gene end by 0 bases; junction bases not matched to a gene: 10. Germline CDR1 and CDR2: LNHDA and SQIVND (reference sequence). CDR3 length: 15 amino acids. Written as DNA, the CDR3 is TGTGCCACGCGGAGACAGGGGCCTATGAACACTGAAGCTTTCTTT. Translating gives CATRRQGPMNTEAFF. Full variable domain (outside the CDR3, taken from reference TRBV19 and TRBJ1-1): DGGITQSPKYLFRKEGQNVTLSCEQNLNHDAMYWYRQDPGQGLRLIYYSQIVNDFQKGDIAEGYSVSREKKESFPLTVTSAQKNPTAFYLCATRRQGPMNTEAFFGQGTRLTVV.